The TCR beta chain described here comes from a study of vaccination and CD4 T cells after COVID-19 (dated by TCRdb to between 2021 and 2024). General notes on the study: SARS-CoV-2 positivity had been established in the convalescent patients by nasal swab PCR, and mild disease was recorded in several of these patients and severe disease in one. Two doses of either the Pfizer-BioNTech BNT162b2 vaccine (n=8) or the Moderna mRNA-1273 vaccine (n=2) were administered to participants. In the convalescent cohort there were six males and four females, among whom were two Hispanic individuals, seven Caucasians, two Asians and one multiracial person. The spike-specific CD4+ TCR repertoire was compared before and after mRNA vaccination in 10 to 11 COVID-19 convalescent patients and a handful of infection-naive healthy vaccine recipients. Post-vaccine blood samples were collected a median of about 72 days after the second vaccine dose, ranging from roughly 14 to 241 days. As controls, cultures received a CEFX viral epitope pool (the positive control), an HIV-1 Nef peptide pool (the negative control), or no peptide at all. Post-COVID blood samples were collected from convalescent patients a median of about 92 days after diagnosis, with a range of about 30 to 161 days. For stimulating the cultures, overlapping spike peptide pools were used, derived from SARS-CoV-2 as well as from the common cold coronaviruses HCoV-NL63, HCoV-OC43 and HCoV-229E.

Results the study describes overall, beyond this receptor: Relatively few convalescent patients were included in the study, and early timepoints after natural infection were not analyzed. In convalescent patients, a median around 89% of post-vaccine SARS-CoV-2-reactive clones were detected only after vaccination, suggesting vaccine-specific priming. Of the vaccine-specific clones in convalescent patients, 304 of 307, or nearly all, reacted only to SARS-CoV-2 spike and did not cross-react with common cold coronaviruses. An increase in the median number of SARS-CoV-2-reactive clonotypes from approximately 20 after infection to a few dozen after vaccination was observed, but the change was not found to be significant.

Library preparation employed PCR. DNA from cultured CD4+ T cells underwent TCR sequencing with the Oncomine TCR Beta short-read assay at the Johns Hopkins FTIC core. Genomic DNA was extracted from the cultured CD4+ T cells with the QIAamp micro DNA kit. The Oncomine TCR Beta libraries from cultured CD4+ T cells were pooled using unique dual indexes and then sequenced on an Illumina iSeq 100. In the paper's pipeline: Non-productive sequences were removed, and CDR3s that did not start with C, did not end with F or W, or were shorter than 7 amino acids were discarded. The MANAFEST web application was used to identify antigen-specific clonotypes by comparing peptide-stimulated wells against reference wells and other culture wells. Positive clones required FDR below 0.05, an odds ratio above 5, and productive frequency above 0.1% in at least two of three replicate wells. A clonotype counted as cross-reactive if it showed significant expansion both in the SARS-CoV-2 spike wells and in at least one common cold coronavirus spike condition. Using R version 3.6.1, CDR3 homology was evaluated through Levenshtein distances (stringdist) along with unrooted phylogenetic trees (ape). TCRdb passed the public sequencing reads through fastp at Q25 and MiXCR, retaining productive beta sequences. Each record represents a unique CDR3 protein, reported with the most common genes and DNA among its rows. The V and J calls come from TCRdb's annotation, not from the publication. The table for this sample lists more than 13,000 distinct CDR3 sequences; about 28% of them were counted only once. The ten largest clonotypes hold approximately 15% of the sample.

The treatment or condition label for this specimen denotes: roughly nine-day PBMC culture with coronavirus spike peptide pools or control peptides (ViraFEST assay). The ViraFEST assay was used in the study, in which antigen-specific T cells were expanded with peptide pools and expanded clonotypes were subsequently identified by TCR sequencing. The convalescent patients' positive SARS-CoV-2 PCR tests were from March to December 2020, which was before the Alpha, Beta and Delta variants emerged in the United States. Each well held about 1.8 million PBMCs cultured with roughly 9.2 ug/ml peptide pools in IMDM containing 5% human AB serum and around 10 IU/ml IL-2. On days 3 and 7, half of the culture medium was replaced with fresh IL-2-containing medium. Once the cells had been in culture for over 9 days, the EasySep CD4+ T cell isolation kit was used to isolate CD4+ T cells by negative selection. PBMCs were separated from whole blood using Ficoll-Paque Plus gradient centrifugation and then either used fresh or cryopreserved at -140C. Culture conditions were generally each tested in triplicate wells.

The CDR3 runs 14 residues from the cysteine to the phenylalanine. The DNA shown is the 42-base CDR3, in frame from base 1. Via the germline V gene (reference sequence), CDR1 is SEHNR and CDR2 FQNEAQ. Between the V and J ends, shortened by 3 bases and 2 bases respectively, the junction contains 11 bases. This clonotype was seen more than once but under ten times. Its antigen target is currently unknown. The input lacks base qualities; no much larger clone sits a single base away. The sequence was obtained from a human donor with COVID-19. Sequenced input: cultured CD4+ T cells from blood. The rearranged chain carries TRBV7-9 and TRBJ2-7, with the D gene too uncertain to name. The CDR3 in this case is CASSLRELAYEQYF. The bases are TGTGCCAGCAGCTTGCGAGAACTGGCCTACGAGCAGTACTTC.